The subject of this entry is one T cell receptor beta chain. The CDR3 totals 14 residues. With 5 bases clipped from V and 6 bases from J, the junction kept 6 bases outside the gene matches. Germline CDR1 reads SGHVS; CDR2 reads FQNEAQ. This specimen comes from a study of blood T cell repertoires in COVID-19. Profiled with immunoSEQ multiplex PCR; TCRdb holds only in-frame clones, not every one. Among roughly 71,000 clones listed, 85% were seen once. The chain uses TRBV7-8 and TRBJ2-2, with 7 bases fitting TRBD1. The sequence was collected from a man in his fifties with acute or convalescent COVID-19. Sequenced material: peripheral blood. The CDR3 coding sequence is TGTGCCAGCAGCGAGGACAGGCTCGCCGGGGAGCTGTTTTTT. It yields the protein CASSEDRLAGELFF.